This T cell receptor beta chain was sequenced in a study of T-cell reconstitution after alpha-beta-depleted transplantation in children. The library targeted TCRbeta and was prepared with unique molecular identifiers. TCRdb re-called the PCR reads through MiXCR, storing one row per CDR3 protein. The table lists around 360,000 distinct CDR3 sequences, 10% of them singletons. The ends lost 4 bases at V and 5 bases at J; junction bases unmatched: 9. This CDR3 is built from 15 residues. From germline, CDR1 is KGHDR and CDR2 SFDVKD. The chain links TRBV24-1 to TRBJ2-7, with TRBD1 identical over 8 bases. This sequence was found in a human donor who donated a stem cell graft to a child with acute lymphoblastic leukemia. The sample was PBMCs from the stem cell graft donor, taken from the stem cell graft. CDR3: CATSELHRGTNEQYF. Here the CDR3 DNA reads TGTGCCACCAGTGAACTACACAGGGGGACCAACGAGCAGTACTTC.